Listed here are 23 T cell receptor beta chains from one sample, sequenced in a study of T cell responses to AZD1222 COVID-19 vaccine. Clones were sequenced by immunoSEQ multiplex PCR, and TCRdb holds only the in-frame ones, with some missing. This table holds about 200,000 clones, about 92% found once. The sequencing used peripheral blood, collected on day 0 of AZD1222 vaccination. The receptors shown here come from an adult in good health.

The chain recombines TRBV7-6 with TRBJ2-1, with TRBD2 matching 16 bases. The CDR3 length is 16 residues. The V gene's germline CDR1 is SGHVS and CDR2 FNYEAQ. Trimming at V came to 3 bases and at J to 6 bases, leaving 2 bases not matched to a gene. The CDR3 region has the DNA TGTGCCAGCAGCTTGGGGACTAGCGGGGGGGCCAATGAGCAGTTCTTC. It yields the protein CASSLGTSGGANEQFF. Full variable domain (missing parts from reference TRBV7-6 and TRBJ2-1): GAGVSQSPRYKVTKRGQDVALRCDPISGHVSLYWYRQALGQGPEFLTYFNYEAQQDKSGLPNDRFSAERPEGSISTLTIQRTEQRDSAMYRCASSLGTSGGANEQFFGPGTRLTVL.

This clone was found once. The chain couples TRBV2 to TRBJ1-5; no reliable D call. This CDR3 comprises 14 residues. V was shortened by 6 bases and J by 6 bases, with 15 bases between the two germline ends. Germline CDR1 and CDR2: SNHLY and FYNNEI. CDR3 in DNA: TGTGCCAGCAGCCCCGGGCGGCTGGTTCAGCCCCAGCATTTT. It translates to CASSPGRLVQPQHF.

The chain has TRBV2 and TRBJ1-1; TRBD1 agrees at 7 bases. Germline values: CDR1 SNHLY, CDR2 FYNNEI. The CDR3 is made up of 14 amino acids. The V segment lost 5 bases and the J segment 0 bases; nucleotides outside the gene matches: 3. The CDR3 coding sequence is TGTGCCAGCAGTTTGACAGGGATGAACACTGAAGCTTTCTTT. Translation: CASSLTGMNTEAFF.

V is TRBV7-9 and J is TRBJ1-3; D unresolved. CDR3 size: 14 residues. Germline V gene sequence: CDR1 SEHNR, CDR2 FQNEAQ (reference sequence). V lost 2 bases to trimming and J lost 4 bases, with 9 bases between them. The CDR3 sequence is CASSLTTVGNTIYF. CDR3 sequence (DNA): TGTGCCAGCAGCTTAACAACAGTCGGAAACACCATATATTTT.

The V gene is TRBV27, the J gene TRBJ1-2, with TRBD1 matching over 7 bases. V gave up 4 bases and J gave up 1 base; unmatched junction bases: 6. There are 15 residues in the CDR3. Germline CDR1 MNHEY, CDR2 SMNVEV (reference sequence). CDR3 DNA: TGTGCCAGCAGTTCCCGACAGGGCTTTAACTATGGCTACACCTTC. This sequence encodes CASSSRQGFNYGYTF.

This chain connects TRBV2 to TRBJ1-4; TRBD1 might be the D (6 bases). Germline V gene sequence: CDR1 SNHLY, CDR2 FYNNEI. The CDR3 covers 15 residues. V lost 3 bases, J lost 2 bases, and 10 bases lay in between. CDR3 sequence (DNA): TGTGCCAGCAGTGACCCAGGGGCGACTAATGAAAAACTGTTTTTT. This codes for CASSDPGATNEKLFF.

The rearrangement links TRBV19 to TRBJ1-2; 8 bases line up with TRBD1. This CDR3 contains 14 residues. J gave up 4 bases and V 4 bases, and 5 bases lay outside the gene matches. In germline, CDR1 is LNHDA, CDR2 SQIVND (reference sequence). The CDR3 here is CASSTGQGFYGYTF. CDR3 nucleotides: TGTGCCAGTAGTACCGGACAGGGTTTCTATGGCTACACCTTC.

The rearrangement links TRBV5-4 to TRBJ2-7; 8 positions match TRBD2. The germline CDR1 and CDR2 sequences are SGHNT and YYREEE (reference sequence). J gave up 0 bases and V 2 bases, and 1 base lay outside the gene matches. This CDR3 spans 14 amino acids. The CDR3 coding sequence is TGTGCCAGCAGCTTCGGGGGGGCCTCCTACGAGCAGTACTTC. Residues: CASSFGGASYEQYF.

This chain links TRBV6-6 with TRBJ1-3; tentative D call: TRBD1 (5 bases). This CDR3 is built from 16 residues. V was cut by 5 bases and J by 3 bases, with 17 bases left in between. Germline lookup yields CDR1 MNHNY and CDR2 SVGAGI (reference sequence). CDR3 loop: CASSPLWGRYGNTIYF. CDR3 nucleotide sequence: TGTGCCAGCAGTCCCCTTTGGGGCAGGTATGGAAACACCATATATTTT.

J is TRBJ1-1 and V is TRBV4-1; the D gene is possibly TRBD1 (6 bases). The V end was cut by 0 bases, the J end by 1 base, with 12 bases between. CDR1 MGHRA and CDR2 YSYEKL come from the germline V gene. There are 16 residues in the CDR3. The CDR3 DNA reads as TGCGCCAGCAGCCAAGATCTTGACAGGTCGAACACTGAAGCTTTCTTT. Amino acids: CASSQDLDRSNTEAFF.

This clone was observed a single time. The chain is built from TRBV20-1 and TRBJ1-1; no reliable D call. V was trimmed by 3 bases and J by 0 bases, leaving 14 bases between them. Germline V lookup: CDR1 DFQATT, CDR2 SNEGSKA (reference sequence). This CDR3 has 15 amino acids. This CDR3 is CSASEEGRVNTEAFF. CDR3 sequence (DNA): TGCAGTGCTAGTGAAGAGGGTAGGGTGAACACTGAAGCTTTCTTT.

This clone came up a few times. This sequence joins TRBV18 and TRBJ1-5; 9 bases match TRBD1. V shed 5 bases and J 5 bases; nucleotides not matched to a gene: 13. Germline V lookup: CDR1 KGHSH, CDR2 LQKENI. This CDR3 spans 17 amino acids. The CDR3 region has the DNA TGTGCCAGCTCATCCCGCGCTCCGACAGGGGGGGATCAGCCCCAGCATTTT. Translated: CASSSRAPTGGDQPQHF. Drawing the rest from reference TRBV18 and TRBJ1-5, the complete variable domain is NAGVMQNPRHLVRRRGQEARLRCSPMKGHSHVYWYRQLPEEGLKFMVYLQKENIIDESGMPKERFSAEFPKEGPSILRIQQVVRGDSAAYFCASSSRAPTGGDQPQHFGDGTRLSIL.

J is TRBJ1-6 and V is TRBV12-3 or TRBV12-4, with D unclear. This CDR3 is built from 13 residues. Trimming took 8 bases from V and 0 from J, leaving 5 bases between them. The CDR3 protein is CASSDSYNSPLHF. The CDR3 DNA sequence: TGTGCCAGCTCCGACTCCTATAATTCACCCCTCCACTTT.

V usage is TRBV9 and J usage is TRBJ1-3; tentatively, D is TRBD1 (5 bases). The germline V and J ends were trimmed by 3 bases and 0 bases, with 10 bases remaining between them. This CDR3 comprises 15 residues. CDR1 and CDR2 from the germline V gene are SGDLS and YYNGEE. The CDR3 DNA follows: TGTGCCAGCAGCGGGGGCCGCAGCTCTGGAAACACCATATATTTT. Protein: CASSGGRSSGNTIYF.

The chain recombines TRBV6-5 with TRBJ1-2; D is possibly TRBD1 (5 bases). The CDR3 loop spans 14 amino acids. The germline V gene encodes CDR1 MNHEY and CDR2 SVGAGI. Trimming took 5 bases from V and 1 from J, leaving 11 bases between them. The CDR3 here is CASSPDSFNYGYTF. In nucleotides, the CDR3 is TGTGCCAGCAGTCCCGACAGTTTTAACTATGGCTACACCTTC.

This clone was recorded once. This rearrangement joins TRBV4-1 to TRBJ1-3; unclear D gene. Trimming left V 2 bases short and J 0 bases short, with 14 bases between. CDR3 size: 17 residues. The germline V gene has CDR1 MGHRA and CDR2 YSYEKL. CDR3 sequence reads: CASSQLGRESSGNTIYF. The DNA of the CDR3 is TGCGCCAGCAGCCAATTAGGACGGGAGAGCTCTGGAAACACCATATATTTT.

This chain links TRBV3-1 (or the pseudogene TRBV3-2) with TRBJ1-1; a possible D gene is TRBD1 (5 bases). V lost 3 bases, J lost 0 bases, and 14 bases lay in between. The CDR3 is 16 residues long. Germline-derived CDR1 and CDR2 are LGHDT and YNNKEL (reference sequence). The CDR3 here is CASSQASGRMNTEAFF. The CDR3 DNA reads TGTGCCAGCAGCCAGGCCTCGGGACGGATGAACACTGAAGCTTTCTTT.

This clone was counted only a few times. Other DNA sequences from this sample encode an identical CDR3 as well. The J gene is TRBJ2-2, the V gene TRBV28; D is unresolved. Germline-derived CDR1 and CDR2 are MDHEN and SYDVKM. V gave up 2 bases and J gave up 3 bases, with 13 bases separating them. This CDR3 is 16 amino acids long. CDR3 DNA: TGTGCCAGCAGTTTAGTAGAACGGACGGACACCGGGGAGCTGTTTTTT. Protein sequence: CASSLVERTDTGELFF.

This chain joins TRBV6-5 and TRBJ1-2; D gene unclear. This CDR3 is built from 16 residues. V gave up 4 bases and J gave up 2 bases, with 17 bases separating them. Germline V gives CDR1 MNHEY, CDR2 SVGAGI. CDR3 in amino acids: CASSFYQRSVNYGYTF. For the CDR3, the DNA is TGTGCCAGCAGTTTTTACCAGCGCTCCGTCAACTATGGCTACACCTTC.

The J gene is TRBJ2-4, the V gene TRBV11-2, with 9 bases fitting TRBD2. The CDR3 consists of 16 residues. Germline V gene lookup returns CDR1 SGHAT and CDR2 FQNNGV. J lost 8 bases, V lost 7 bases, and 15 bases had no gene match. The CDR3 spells CASTLQYGGGADIQYF. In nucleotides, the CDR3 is TGTGCCAGCACACTCCAGTACGGCGGGGGGGCTGACATTCAGTACTTC.

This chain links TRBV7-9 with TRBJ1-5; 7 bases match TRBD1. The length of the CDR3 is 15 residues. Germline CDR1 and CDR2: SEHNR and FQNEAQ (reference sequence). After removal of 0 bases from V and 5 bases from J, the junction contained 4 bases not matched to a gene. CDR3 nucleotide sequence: TGTGCCAGCAGCTTAGCCCGAACAGGGGATCAGCCCCAGCATTTT. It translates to CASSLARTGDQPQHF.

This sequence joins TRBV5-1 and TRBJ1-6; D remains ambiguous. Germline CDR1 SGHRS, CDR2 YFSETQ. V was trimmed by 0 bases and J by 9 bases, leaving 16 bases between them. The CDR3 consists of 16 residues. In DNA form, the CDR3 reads TGCGCCAGCAGCTTGGCTCAGGACCTAACCGGTTCACCCCTCCACTTT. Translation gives CASSLAQDLTGSPLHF.

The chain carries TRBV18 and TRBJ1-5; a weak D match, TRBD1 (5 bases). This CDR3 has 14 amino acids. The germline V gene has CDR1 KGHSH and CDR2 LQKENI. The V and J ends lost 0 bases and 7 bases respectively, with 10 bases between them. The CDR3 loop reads CASSPPGARQPQHF. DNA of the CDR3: TGTGCCAGCTCACCACCAGGGGCAAGGCAGCCCCAGCATTTT.